These 9 T cell receptor beta chains came from one sample sequenced in a study of T cells in tuberculosis. Profiling relied on immunoSEQ multiplex PCR, and the TCRdb table lists in-frame clones only, not all of them. This table holds approximately 100,000 clones, roughly 88% found once. After thawing and overnight rest, PBMC were stained with GMM-loaded CD1B tetramer, viability dye and anti-CD3 for sorting. CD1B tetramers were loaded with Rhodococcus equi-derived C32 glucose monomycolate. The specimen sequenced was CD1b-GMM tetramer-negative cells sorted from PBMCs. All receptors come from an adult woman with latent tuberculosis.

The J gene is TRBJ1-1, the V gene TRBV27; tentatively, D is TRBD1 (6 bases). The ends were cut back, 6 bases at V and 3 bases at J, with 11 bases in the middle. Germline-derived CDR1 and CDR2 are MNHEY and SMNVEV (reference sequence). The CDR3 extends over 13 amino acids. CDR3 DNA: TGTGCCAGCAGCCGAGGGGGATACACTGAAGCTTTCTTT. Protein: CASSRGGYTEAFF.

The chain combines TRBV5-1 with TRBJ1-6; 9 bases line up with TRBD1. V lost 0 bases, J lost 7 bases, and 5 bases stayed unmatched. The germline gives CDR1 SGHRS, CDR2 YFSETQ. CDR3 length equals 16 residues. The CDR3 sequence is CASSLDGTGQNSPLHF. Here the CDR3 DNA reads TGCGCCAGCAGCTTGGATGGGACAGGGCAAAATTCACCCCTCCACTTT.

The chain has TRBV7-2 and TRBJ2-1; TRBD2 aligns across 11 bases. The V segment lost 0 bases and the J segment 4 bases; nucleotides outside the gene matches: 5. CDR3 length: 17 amino acids. The germline gives CDR1 SGHTA, CDR2 FQGNSA. The CDR3 region is CASSLAWSSGGYNEQFF. For the CDR3, the DNA is TGTGCCAGCAGCTTAGCGTGGTCTAGCGGGGGGTACAATGAGCAGTTCTTC.

V gene TRBV10-1 combines with J gene TRBJ2-7; D is ambiguous. This CDR3 has 14 amino acids. V was clipped by 6 bases and J by 1 base, with 13 bases between them. CDR1 and CDR2 from the germline V gene are WNHNN and SYGVQD (reference sequence). The DNA of the CDR3 is TGCGCCAGCAGCAAAACAGACCGGTCCTACGAGCAGTACGTC. Translated: CASSKTDRSYEQYV.

This clone has just one count. This chain connects TRBV19 to TRBJ2-7, with 10 nucleotides matching TRBD2. Trimming cost V 3 bases and J 5 bases; bases outside gene matches: 13. The CDR3 sequence is 17 residues long. Germline-derived CDR1 and CDR2 are LNHDA and SQIVND (reference sequence). The CDR3 is CASSISPPSGGAHEQYF. CDR3 bases: TGTGCCAGTAGTATCTCCCCCCCCAGCGGGGGGGCCCACGAGCAGTACTTC.

The CDR3 region has the DNA TGTGCCAGCTCACCACTTCGGGACAGGGGTGAAAAACTGTTTTTT. It specifies CASSPLRDRGEKLFF. J is TRBJ1-4 and V is TRBV18; 10 bases fit TRBD1. The CDR3 spans 15 residues. Germline lookup yields CDR1 KGHSH and CDR2 LQKENI. With V trimmed by 1 base and J by 7 bases, 3 bases remained unmatched. Using reference TRBV18 and TRBJ1-4 for the parts outside the CDR3, the full variable domain is NAGVMQNPRHLVRRRGQEARLRCSPMKGHSHVYWYRQLPEEGLKFMVYLQKENIIDESGMPKERFSAEFPKEGPSILRIQQVVRGDSAAYFCASSPLRDRGEKLFFGSGTQLSVL.

The J gene is TRBJ1-3, the V gene TRBV6-5, with a tentative D call TRBD1 (5 bases). Trimming stripped 4 bases from V and 1 base from J, with 11 bases between. The CDR3 is made up of 15 amino acids. Germline V lookup: CDR1 MNHEY, CDR2 SVGAGI. As DNA, the CDR3 is TGTGCCAGCAGTTTTGGGGGGGTATCTGGAAACACCATATATTTT. It encodes CASSFGGVSGNTIYF.

CDR3 residues: CASSISSGYTDTQYF. CDR3 sequence (DNA): TGTGCCAGTAGTATCTCCAGCGGTTACACAGATACGCAGTATTTT. The chain joins TRBV19 to TRBJ2-3, with D possibly TRBD2 on 5 matching bases. The CDR3 runs 15 residues. Germline-derived CDR1 and CDR2 are LNHDA and SQIVND (reference sequence). Trimming cost V 3 bases and J 2 bases, with 12 bases left between them.

The chain recombines TRBV30 with TRBJ1-1, with 7 nucleotides matching TRBD1. The germline V gene encodes CDR1 GTSNPN and CDR2 SVGIG (reference sequence). The CDR3 sequence is 14 residues long. The trim removed 0 bases at V and 5 bases at J, leaving 6 bases unmatched. This CDR3 is CAWSVPGGRTEAFF. As DNA, the CDR3 is TGTGCCTGGAGTGTACCAGGGGGGCGAACTGAAGCTTTCTTT. The full variable domain, completed using reference TRBV30 and TRBJ1-1, is SQTIHQWPATLVQPVGSPLSLECTVEGTSNPNLYWYRQAAGRGLQLLFYSVGIGQISSEVPQNLSASRPQDRQFILSSKKLLLSDSGFYLCAWSVPGGRTEAFFGQGTRLTVV.